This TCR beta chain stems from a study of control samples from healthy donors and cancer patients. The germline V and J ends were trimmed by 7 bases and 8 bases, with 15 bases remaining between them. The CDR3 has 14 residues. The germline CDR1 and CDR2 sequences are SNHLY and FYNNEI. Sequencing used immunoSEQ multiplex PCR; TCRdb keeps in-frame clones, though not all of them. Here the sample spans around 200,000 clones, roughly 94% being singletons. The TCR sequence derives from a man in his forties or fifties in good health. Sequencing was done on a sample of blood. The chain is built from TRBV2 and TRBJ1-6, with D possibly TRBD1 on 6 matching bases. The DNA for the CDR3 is TGTGCCAGCAACCGGGACAAGGGCTATTCACCCCTCCACTTT. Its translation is CASNRDKGYSPLHF.